This TCR beta chain was retrieved from a study of blood T cell repertoires in COVID-19. The germline gives CDR1 SSHAT, CDR2 FNYEAQ (reference sequence). The CDR3 runs to 14 residues. Details on this clone: One end of the junction does not line up with germline, which may come from a read error.

Here immunoSEQ multiplex PCR was the method, and the copy in TCRdb shows in-frame clones only, minus some. Of under 250,000 clones detected, 89% appear once; the ten largest clones hold under 7%. This TCR was recovered from a man aged 60 to 69 who had recovered from COVID-19. Sequencing input: peripheral blood. This sequence joins TRBV7-7 and TRBJ2-3, with no clear D. This chain's CDR3 is CASSLTSSTDTQYF. The CDR3 DNA reads TGTGCTAGCAGCTTGACATCTAGCACAGATACGCAGTATTTT.